The 28 T cell receptor beta chains below were found in one sample sequenced in a study of blood T cell repertoires in COVID-19. Produced via immunoSEQ multiplex PCR; TCRdb's table is partial and in-frame only. This table holds about 100,000 clones, 70% to 80% found once. Input material: peripheral blood. These receptors came from a woman older than 75 with active or convalescent COVID-19.

V and J are TRBV4-3 and TRBJ2-7; D gene ambiguous. V lost 6 bases, J lost 0 bases, and 6 bases lay in between. The germline gives CDR1 LGHNA, CDR2 YSLEER. The CDR3 covers 12 residues. The CDR3 sequence is CASREASYEQYF. CDR3 DNA: TGCGCCAGCAGAGAGGCCTCCTACGAGCAGTACTTC.

The rearrangement uses TRBV5-1 and TRBJ2-5; 9 nucleotides agree with TRBD2. Losses at the gene ends were 0 bases for V and 5 bases for J; bases not matched to a gene: 14. This CDR3 is built from 18 residues. Germline V gene lookup returns CDR1 SGHRS and CDR2 YFSETQ. CDR3 DNA: TGCGCCAGCAGCTTGGCCGTGTCGGTAGCGGGAGAACGGGAGACCCAGTACTTC. Protein product: CASSLAVSVAGERETQYF.

In this sample, this clone turned up a few times. The rearrangement joins TRBV5-6 to TRBJ2-3; 7 positions agree with TRBD1. V was clipped by 3 bases and J by 4 bases; unmatched bases: 11. The CDR3 spans 16 residues. Germline-derived CDR1 and CDR2 are SGHDT and YYEEEE. The CDR3 sequence: CASSSKARGHADTQYF. In DNA, the CDR3 is TGTGCCAGCAGCTCCAAGGCGAGGGGGCACGCAGATACGCAGTATTTT.

J is TRBJ2-5 and V is TRBV5-4; TRBD1 matches at 7 bases. This CDR3 is 17 amino acids long. Germline CDR1 reads SGHNT; CDR2 reads YYREEE (reference sequence). V was clipped by 0 bases and J by 4 bases; unmatched bases: 12. The CDR3 region is CASSLGGRQGRGETQYF. The CDR3 DNA reads as TGTGCCAGCAGCTTGGGGGGAAGACAGGGTAGGGGAGAGACCCAGTACTTC.

In its sample, this clone was seen a few times. The chain couples TRBV5-3 to TRBJ2-7; D not certain. TRBV5-3 falls under the ORF class, with uncertain function. This CDR3 is 11 amino acids long. The V and J ends lost 4 bases and 3 bases respectively, with 5 bases between them. Here the CDR3 reads CARSPNYEQYF. Written as DNA, the CDR3 is TGTGCCAGAAGCCCTAACTACGAGCAGTACTTC.

The chain's CDR3 is CASSYSIHLNYGYTF. The DNA for the CDR3 is TGTGCCAGCAGTTACTCGATACACCTTAACTATGGCTACACCTTC. The genes are TRBV6-6 and TRBJ1-2; unclear D gene. The CDR3 loop spans 15 amino acids. Germline-derived CDR1 and CDR2 are MNHNY and SVGAGI (reference sequence). Trimming took off 0 bases at V and 1 base at J, with 9 bases between the two ends.

Only one count was recorded for this clone. The V call is TRBV7-6, the J call TRBJ1-1, with D possibly TRBD1 on 6 matching bases. Deletions cut 5 bases from V and 5 bases from J, with 12 bases between. The CDR3 spans 13 residues. Per the germline V gene, CDR1 is SGHVS and CDR2 is FNYEAQ. CDR3 region: CASSRRGGTEAFF. CDR3 nucleotides: TGTGCCAGCAGCCGAAGGGGGGGTACTGAAGCTTTCTTT. Full variable domain (outside the CDR3, taken from reference TRBV7-6 and TRBJ1-1): GAGVSQSPRYKVTKRGQDVALRCDPISGHVSLYWYRQALGQGPEFLTYFNYEAQQDKSGLPNDRFSAERPEGSISTLTIQRTEQRDSAMYRCASSRRGGTEAFFGQGTRLTVV.

The genes are TRBV28 and TRBJ1-2; TRBD1 matches at 7 bases. J was trimmed by 4 bases and V by 6 bases; bases with no gene match: 5. Germline values: CDR1 MDHEN, CDR2 SYDVKM. This CDR3 has 13 amino acids. The CDR3 DNA sequence: TGTGCCAGCAGATCGACAGGGTTCTATGGCTACACCTTC. Translated, it gives CASRSTGFYGYTF.

This clone showed up just once. The CDR3 is CASSIASGLSYNEQFF. The CDR3 DNA reads as TGTGCCAGTAGTATAGCTAGCGGGCTATCCTACAATGAGCAGTTCTTC. The chain combines TRBV19 with TRBJ2-1, with 8 bases that match TRBD2. V was clipped by 1 base and J by 1 base; unmatched bases: 3. The CDR3 spans 16 residues. The germline V gene encodes CDR1 LNHDA and CDR2 SQIVND (reference sequence). The full variable domain, with the rest looked up from reference TRBV19 and TRBJ2-1, is DGGITQSPKYLFRKEGQNVTLSCEQNLNHDAMYWYRQDPGQGLRLIYYSQIVNDFQKGDIAEGYSVSREKKESFPLTVTSAQKNPTAFYLCASSIASGLSYNEQFFGPGTRLTVL.

The chain recombines TRBV2 with TRBJ2-5; 9 bases match TRBD2. Germline CDR1 reads SNHLY; CDR2 reads FYNNEI. V lost 4 bases to trimming and J lost 1 base; unmatched junction nucleotides: 7. The length of the CDR3 is 16 residues. The DNA for the CDR3 is TGTGCCAGCAGTGGCGGCCGAGCGGGAGGCCAAGAGACCCAGTACTTC. This translates into CASSGGRAGGQETQYF.

This clone was counted between two and nine times. The chain joins TRBV6-5 to TRBJ1-5, with 7 bases matching TRBD1. The CDR3 spans 15 residues. In germline, CDR1 is MNHEY, CDR2 SVGAGI. Unmatched junction bases numbered 5, after V lost 6 bases and J lost 0 bases. The CDR3 sequence is CASRIGQDSNQPQHF. The CDR3 DNA is TGTGCCAGCAGGATTGGACAGGATAGCAATCAGCCCCAGCATTTT.

V gene TRBV5-1 combines with J gene TRBJ2-1, with 10 bases that match TRBD2. Germline loops: CDR1 SGHRS, CDR2 YFSETQ. V gave up 0 bases and J gave up 10 bases; unmatched junction bases: 1. CDR3 length equals 13 residues. The CDR3 nucleotides are TGCGCCAGCAGCTTGGTAGCGGGGGGCGAGCAGTTCTTC. It codes for CASSLVAGGEQFF.

The chain joins TRBV19 to TRBJ1-2; the match to TRBD1 covers 7 bases. In germline, CDR1 is LNHDA, CDR2 SQIVND (reference sequence). The CDR3 runs to 14 residues. The V gene end was trimmed by 8 bases and the J gene end by 2 bases; junction bases not matched to a gene: 8. In DNA form, the CDR3 reads TGTGCCAGTCGACCTACAGGGGTGAACTATGGCTACACCTTC. It yields the protein CASRPTGVNYGYTF.

This clone was found a few times. The chain's CDR3 is CASRTSGSSYEQYF. The CDR3 nucleotides are TGTGCCAGCAGGACTAGCGGGAGCTCCTACGAGCAGTACTTC. The chain combines TRBV7-9 with TRBJ2-7, with 12 bases fitting TRBD2. Germline trimming cut 6 bases from V and 0 bases from J; bases unmatched to any gene: 0. CDR1 is SEHNR, CDR2 FQNEAQ, per germline (reference sequence). CDR3 length: 14 amino acids.

The count of this clone is one. The J gene is TRBJ1-6, the V gene TRBV25-1; D is uncertain. The CDR3 is 14 residues long. V lost 6 bases, J lost 3 bases, and 9 bases lay in between. Germline lookup yields CDR1 MGHDK and CDR2 SYGVNS. CDR3 nucleotides: TGTGCCAGCAGCGACTTGATCTATAATTCACCCCTCCACTTT. Protein: CASSDLIYNSPLHF.

This clone was seen only once. The chain links TRBV7-9 to TRBJ2-1; 7 bases agree with TRBD1. This CDR3 is 15 amino acids long. Germline lookup yields CDR1 SEHNR and CDR2 FQNEAQ (reference sequence). The V segment lost 5 bases and the J segment 1 base; nucleotides outside the gene matches: 5. This CDR3 is CASSLNRGSYNEQFF. In DNA form, the CDR3 reads TGTGCCAGCAGCCTAAACAGGGGATCCTACAATGAGCAGTTCTTC.

This chain uses TRBV7-8 with TRBJ1-4, with D perhaps matching TRBD1 (6 bases). Deletions cut 5 bases from V and 7 bases from J, with 20 bases between. Per germline, CDR1 SGHVS and CDR2 FQNEAQ. The CDR3 covers 16 residues. CDR3 region: CASSPDLTGTGEKLFF. CDR3 nucleotide sequence: TGTGCCAGCAGCCCCGACCTCACAGGGACCGGTGAAAAACTGTTTTTT.

This chain links TRBV7-2 with TRBJ2-3; TRBD1 matches 8 bases. There are 18 residues in the CDR3. Germline V lookup: CDR1 SGHTA, CDR2 FQGNSA. V was pared by 0 bases and J by 0 bases, with 8 bases of the junction left unmatched. Written as DNA, the CDR3 is TGTGCCAGCAGCTTAGCGGACAGGGCATTATCTAGCACAGATACGCAGTATTTT. It specifies CASSLADRALSSTDTQYF.

As to this clone: An end of the junction differs from the germline gene, which may be a read error. This CDR3 reads CASSSQGDSPLHF. The CDR3 bases are TGTGCCAGCAGTTCTCAGGGGGATTCACCCCTCCACTTT. The V call is TRBV5-1, the J call TRBJ1-6; TRBD1 matches at 7 bases. CDR1 SGHRS and CDR2 YFSETQ come from the germline V gene. CDR3 size: 13 residues.

This chain uses TRBV2 with TRBJ2-3, with 8 positions matching TRBD2. The germline V gene has CDR1 SNHLY and CDR2 FYNNEI. Trimming cost V 10 bases and J 11 bases; bases outside gene matches: 11. The CDR3 runs to 12 residues. In nucleotides, the CDR3 is TGTGCCACCCTAGGCGGGAGGAATGGGCAGTATTTT. Translating gives CATLGGRNGQYF.

The rearrangement links TRBV28 to TRBJ2-7, with D tentatively TRBD2 (5 bases). Trimming removed 3 bases from V and 0 bases from J, with 18 bases in between. The CDR3 runs 17 residues. Per the germline V gene, CDR1 is MDHEN and CDR2 is SYDVKM. Here the CDR3 reads CASSFPPSGTFSYEQYF. CDR3 in DNA: TGTGCCAGCAGTTTCCCGCCGAGCGGCACTTTCTCCTACGAGCAGTACTTC.

This clone was counted between two and nine times. The gene calls are TRBV5-1 and TRBJ2-2, with a possible D match to TRBD1 (6 bases). V was shortened by 2 bases and J by 7 bases, with 12 bases between the two germline ends. The germline V gene encodes CDR1 SGHRS and CDR2 YFSETQ. This CDR3 has 14 amino acids. The DNA of the CDR3 is TGCGCCAGCAGCTTCGGGACACTCGGCGGGGAGCTGTTTTTT. Protein product: CASSFGTLGGELFF.

The table lists this clone with a few counts. The rearrangement joins TRBV2 to TRBJ2-1, with 11 bases fitting TRBD2. The CDR3 is 14 amino acids. Germline loops: CDR1 SNHLY, CDR2 FYNNEI. Germline trimming cut 5 bases from V and 8 bases from J; bases unmatched to any gene: 5. CDR3 sequence: CASSRTSGSHEQFF. Written as DNA, the CDR3 is TGTGCCAGCAGTAGGACTAGCGGGTCCCATGAGCAGTTCTTC.

CDR3 amino acids: CASSLGGARNTEAFF. CDR3 coding DNA: TGTGCCAGCAGTTTAGGGGGGGCGCGGAACACTGAAGCTTTCTTT. V and J are TRBV28 and TRBJ1-1, with TRBD1 as a possible D gene (6 bases). The CDR3 totals 15 residues. Per the germline V gene, CDR1 is MDHEN and CDR2 is SYDVKM. V was clipped by 2 bases and J by 1 base, with 11 bases between them.

J is TRBJ1-2 and V is TRBV7-2; TRBD1 aligns across 7 bases. Germline-derived CDR1 and CDR2 are SGHTA and FQGNSA. V lost 0 bases, J lost 4 bases, and 5 bases stayed unmatched. This CDR3 contains 15 residues. CDR3 sequence: CASSLAGQPSYGYTF. The CDR3 coding sequence is TGTGCCAGCAGCTTAGCGGGACAGCCCTCCTATGGCTACACCTTC.

J is TRBJ1-6 and V is TRBV14, with TRBD1 as a possible D gene (6 bases). Trimming left V 6 bases short and J 10 bases short, with 19 bases between. Per the germline V gene, CDR1 is SGHDN and CDR2 is FVKESK. This CDR3 region has 15 residues. The CDR3, as DNA: TGTGCCAGCAGTCTAGTCAGGGGAGTGGGATCACCCCTCCACTTT. Encoded protein: CASSLVRGVGSPLHF.

This chain uses TRBV7-2 with TRBJ1-5, with D possibly matching TRBD1 (5 bases). Germline-derived CDR1 and CDR2 are SGHTA and FQGNSA. The CDR3 is 14 residues long. The V end lost 1 base, the J end lost 6 bases, and 10 bases lay between the germline ends. This CDR3 reads CASSLDQGGQPQHF. The CDR3 nucleotides read TGTGCCAGCAGCTTAGATCAGGGTGGTCAGCCCCAGCATTTT.

J is TRBJ2-7 and V is TRBV6-5; 7 bases fit TRBD1. Germline V CDR1 and CDR2: MNHEY, SVGAGI. With V trimmed by 6 bases and J by 3 bases, 8 bases remained unmatched. CDR3 length: 14 amino acids. The CDR3, as DNA: TGTGCCAGCAGGCAACTCCGGGACAGCTACGAGCAGTACTTC. This encodes CASRQLRDSYEQYF.